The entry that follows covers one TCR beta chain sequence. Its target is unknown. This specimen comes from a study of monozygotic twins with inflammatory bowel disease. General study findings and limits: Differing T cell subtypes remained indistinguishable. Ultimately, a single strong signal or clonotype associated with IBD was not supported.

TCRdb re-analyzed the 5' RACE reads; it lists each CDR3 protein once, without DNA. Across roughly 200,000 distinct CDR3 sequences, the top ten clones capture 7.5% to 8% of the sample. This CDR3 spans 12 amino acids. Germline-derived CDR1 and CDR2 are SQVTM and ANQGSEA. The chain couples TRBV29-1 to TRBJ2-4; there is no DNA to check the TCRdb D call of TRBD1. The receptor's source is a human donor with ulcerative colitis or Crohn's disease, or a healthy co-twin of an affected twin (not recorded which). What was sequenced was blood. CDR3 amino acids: CSSMGQTNIQYF.